The table lists the clone carrying this T cell receptor beta chain with a few counts. The sample providers were healthy Caucasian people from Russia, aged roughly 6 to 90. Every sample gave at least 5 micrograms of total RNA when it was extracted. The entry originates in a study of blood T cells in healthy people across ages. Across the whole study: The capture of about one barcoded beta molecule per two T cells was achieved by template switching.

The germline V and J ends were trimmed by 4 bases and 1 base, with 13 bases remaining between them. This CDR3 region has 15 residues. CDR1 and CDR2 from the germline V gene are SGHTA and FQGNSA. The authors ran a second PCR of about 7 to 12 cycles using a sample-barcoded 5' primer and a J-beta primer mix. The authors tagged each cDNA molecule using a template-switch adaptor with 12 random nucleotides. From the 5' RACE reads, TCRdb called clonotypes with MiXCR, one entry per CDR3 protein. The repertoire holds around 790,000 distinct CDR3 sequences, with 44% as singletons. The sample consisted of blood. The chain links TRBV7-2 to TRBJ1-1; D is uncertain. The source is a man between 60 and 70 years old in good health. The CDR3 loop is CASSSLGVSNTEAFF. In DNA, the CDR3 is TGTGCCAGCAGCTCCCTTGGTGTCTCGAACACTGAAGCTTTCTTT.